One and the same sample provided the 5 T cell receptor beta chains below, sequenced in a study of shared clonotypes between healthy human individuals. Naive CD8 cells lacked CD45RO and underwent positive selection for CCR7, leaving out terminally differentiated effector memory CD45RA+ cells. The protocol was immunoSEQ multiplex PCR, while the TCRdb copy is restricted to in-frame clones and leaves out a portion. There are approximately 600,000 clones in the sample; about 95% occur only once, and over 0.09% lies in the top ten. The sequencing sample was made of naive CD8+ T cells sorted from blood. All receptors come from a woman in her 30s in good health.

The rearrangement uses TRBV28 and TRBJ1-1; TRBD1 matches at 7 bases. V shed 5 bases and J 5 bases; nucleotides not matched to a gene: 8. The germline V gene encodes CDR1 MDHEN and CDR2 SYDVKM. The CDR3 runs to 14 residues. The CDR3 nucleotides read TGTGCCAGCAGTCGACAGGGAAGGGAAACTGAAGCTTTCTTT. Its protein is CASSRQGRETEAFF.

The V gene is TRBV27, the J gene TRBJ2-7; TRBD2 matches at 10 bases. Germline-derived CDR1 and CDR2 are MNHEY and SMNVEV (reference sequence). V gave up 4 bases and J gave up 0 bases; unmatched junction bases: 3. The CDR3 runs 15 residues. CDR3 residues: CASSSTSGNSYEQYF. Here the CDR3 DNA reads TGTGCCAGCAGTTCAACTAGCGGGAACTCCTACGAGCAGTACTTC.

As regards this clone: Other DNA variants within this sample encode the same CDR3. The chain links TRBV27 to TRBJ2-7; the match to TRBD2 covers 14 bases. The ends lost 5 bases at V and 5 bases at J; junction bases unmatched: 5. The CDR3 is 15 amino acids. CDR1 is MNHEY, CDR2 SMNVEV, per germline (reference sequence). Here the CDR3 DNA reads TGTGCCAGCAGTCATGGGACTAGCGGGAGAAACGAGCAGTACTTC. This sequence encodes CASSHGTSGRNEQYF.

The chain uses TRBV4-1 and TRBJ2-7; 7 nucleotides agree with TRBD2. V trimming: 0 bases; J trimming: 7 bases; junction bases outside the gene matches: 12. The germline V gene has CDR1 MGHRA and CDR2 YSYEKL. The CDR3 has 16 amino acids. CDR3 bases: TGCGCCAGCAGCCAAGATGGTGTAGCGGGCCGGGTGGAGCAGTACTTC. This translates into CASSQDGVAGRVEQYF.

The rearrangement links TRBV10-1 to TRBJ2-2; D remains unclear. Germline V lookup: CDR1 WNHNN, CDR2 SYGVQD (reference sequence). Trimming left V 3 bases short and J 4 bases short, with 6 bases between. The CDR3 extends over 13 amino acids. In nucleotides, the CDR3 is TGCGCCAGCAGTGACGAGCTCACCGGGGAGCTGTTTTTT. This gives the protein CASSDELTGELFF.